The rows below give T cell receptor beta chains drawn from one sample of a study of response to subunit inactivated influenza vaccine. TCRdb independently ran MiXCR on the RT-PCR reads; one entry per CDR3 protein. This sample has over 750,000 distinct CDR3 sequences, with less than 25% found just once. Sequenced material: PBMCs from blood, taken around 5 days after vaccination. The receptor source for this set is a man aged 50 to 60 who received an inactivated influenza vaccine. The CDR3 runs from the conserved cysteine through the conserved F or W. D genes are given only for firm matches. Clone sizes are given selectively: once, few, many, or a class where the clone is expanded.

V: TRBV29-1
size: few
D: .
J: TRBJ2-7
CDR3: CSVAGGTVSYEQYF
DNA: TGCAGCGTTGCAGGGGGGACAGTGTCCTACGAGCAGTACTTC

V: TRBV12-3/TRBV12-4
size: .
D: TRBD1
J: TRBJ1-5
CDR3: CASSLEQGGDQPQHF
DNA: TGTGCCAGCAGTTTAGAACAGGGGGGTGATCAGCCCCAGCATTTT

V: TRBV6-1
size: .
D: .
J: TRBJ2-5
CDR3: CASSELGGSAETQYF
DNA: TGTGCCAGCAGTGAACTGGGGGGTTCGGCAGAGACCCAGTACTTC

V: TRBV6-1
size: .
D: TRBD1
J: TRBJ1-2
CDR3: CASRPPGTGGFGYTF
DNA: TGTGCCAGCAGACCCCCGGGGACAGGGGGCTTTGGCTACACCTTC

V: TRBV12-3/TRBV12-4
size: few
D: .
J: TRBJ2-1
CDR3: CASSPDSAYSNEQFF
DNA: TGTGCCAGCAGTCCGGATAGCGCTTACTCCAATGAGCAGTTCTTC

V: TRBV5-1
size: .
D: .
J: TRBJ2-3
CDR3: CASSRGDSSTDTQYF
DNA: TGCGCCAGCAGCCGCGGGGATTCTAGCACAGATACGCAGTATTTT

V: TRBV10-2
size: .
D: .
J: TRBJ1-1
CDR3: CASSQGMMNTEAFF
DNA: TGCGCCAGCAGTCAGGGGATGATGAACACTGAAGCTTTCTTT

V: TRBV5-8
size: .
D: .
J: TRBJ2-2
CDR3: CASSGTRGVHTGELFF
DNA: TGTGCCAGCAGCGGTACAAGGGGTGTGCACACCGGGGAGCTGTTTTTT

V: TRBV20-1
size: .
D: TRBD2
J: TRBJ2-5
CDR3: CSAQAGGNQETQYF
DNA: TGCAGTGCCCAAGCGGGGGGTAATCAAGAGACCCAGTACTTC

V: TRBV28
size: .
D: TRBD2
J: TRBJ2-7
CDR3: CASSPFGLAGGPGEQYF
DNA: TGTGCCAGCAGTCCCTTCGGACTAGCGGGAGGGCCTGGCGAGCAGTACTTC

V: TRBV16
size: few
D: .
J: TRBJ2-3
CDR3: CASSQRPSVAGGTQYF
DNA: TGTGCCAGCAGCCAAAGGCCCTCGGTGGCCGGCGGTACGCAGTATTTT

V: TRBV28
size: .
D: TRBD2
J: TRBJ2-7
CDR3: CAEGTSSYEQYF
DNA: TGTGCGGAGGGGACTAGCTCCTACGAGCAGTACTTC

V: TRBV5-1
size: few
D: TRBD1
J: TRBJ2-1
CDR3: CASSLADRGPYNEQFF
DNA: TGCGCCAGCAGCTTGGCCGACAGGGGACCCTACAATGAGCAGTTCTTC

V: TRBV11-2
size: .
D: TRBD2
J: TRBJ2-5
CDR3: CASSTSGKETQYF
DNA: TGTGCCAGCAGTACTAGCGGTAAAGAGACCCAGTACTTC

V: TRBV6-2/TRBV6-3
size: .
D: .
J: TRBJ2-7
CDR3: CASTQTGLYEQYF
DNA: TGTGCCAGCACTCAGACAGGCCTCTACGAGCAGTACTTC

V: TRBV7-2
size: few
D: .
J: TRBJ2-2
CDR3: CASSMGPSETGELFF
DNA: TGTGCCAGCAGCATGGGCCCCTCTGAGACCGGGGAGCTGTTTTTT

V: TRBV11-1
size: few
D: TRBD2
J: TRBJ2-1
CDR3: CASSTPHQREGSYNEQFF
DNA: TGTGCCAGCAGCACACCCCATCAGCGGGAGGGCTCCTACAATGAGCAGTTCTTC

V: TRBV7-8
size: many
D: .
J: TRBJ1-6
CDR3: CASSTSKWGNNSPLHF
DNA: TGTGCCAGCAGCACATCTAAGTGGGGTAATAATTCACCCCTCCACTTT

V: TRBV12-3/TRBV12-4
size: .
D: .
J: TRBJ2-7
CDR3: CASSFPGIEQYF
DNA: TGTGCCAGCAGTTTCCCAGGGATCGAGCAGTACTTC